This entry features one T cell receptor (beta chain) sequence. These data belong to a study of CD8 T cells in Susac syndrome. It was with random hexamers that 0.5 to 1 ug RNA was reverse transcribed. Each CDR3 protein gets one entry after TCRdb re-called the immunoSEQ multiplex PCR reads with MiXCR. The sample has tens of thousands of distinct CDR3 sequences; roughly 92% are singletons. Negative isolation was used for CD8+ and CD4+ T cells, and FACS enrichment was applied to TEMRA cells. Germline CDR1 DFQATT, CDR2 SNEGSKA (reference sequence). Unmatched junction bases numbered 8, after V lost 2 bases and J lost 9 bases. CDR3 size: 15 residues.

The receptor comes from a human donor with Susac syndrome. This chain connects TRBV20-1 to TRBJ2-1; 12 positions match TRBD2. The sequenced sample consisted of CD8+ T cells from PBMCs. Here the CDR3 reads CSARPASGGAGEQFF. CDR3 coding DNA: TGCAGTGCTAGACCAGCTAGCGGGGGGGCCGGTGAGCAGTTCTTC.